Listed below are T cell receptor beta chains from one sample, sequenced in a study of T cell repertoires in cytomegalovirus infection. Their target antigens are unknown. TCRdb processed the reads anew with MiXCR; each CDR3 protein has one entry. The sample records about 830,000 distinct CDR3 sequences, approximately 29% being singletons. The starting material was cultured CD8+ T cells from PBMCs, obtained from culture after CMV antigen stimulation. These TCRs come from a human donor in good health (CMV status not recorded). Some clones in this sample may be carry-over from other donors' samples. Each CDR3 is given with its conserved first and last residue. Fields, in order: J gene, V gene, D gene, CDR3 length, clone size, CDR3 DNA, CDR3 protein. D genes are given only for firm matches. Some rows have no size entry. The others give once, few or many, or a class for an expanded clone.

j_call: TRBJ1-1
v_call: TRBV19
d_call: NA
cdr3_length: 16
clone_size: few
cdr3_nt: TGTGCCAGTAGTGTAAGGGGGACCGCCTGGGACACTGAAGCTTTCTTT
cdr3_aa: CASSVRGTAWDTEAFF

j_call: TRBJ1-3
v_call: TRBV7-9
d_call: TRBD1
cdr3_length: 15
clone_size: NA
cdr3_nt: TGTGCCAGCAGCGGCCGGGGACAGTCCTTGGTCACCATATATTTT
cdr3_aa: CASSGRGQSLVTIYF

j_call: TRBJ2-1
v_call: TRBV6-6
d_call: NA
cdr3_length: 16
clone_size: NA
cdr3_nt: TGTGCCAGCAGTTACTCTGGGCGGGGGCCCAGGAATGAGCAGTTCTTC
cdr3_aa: CASSYSGRGPRNEQFF

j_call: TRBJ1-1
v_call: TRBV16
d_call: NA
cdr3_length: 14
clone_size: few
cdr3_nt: TGTGCCAGCAGCCAAGGGGCAGGTAACACTGAAGCTTTCTTT
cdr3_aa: CASSQGAGNTEAFF

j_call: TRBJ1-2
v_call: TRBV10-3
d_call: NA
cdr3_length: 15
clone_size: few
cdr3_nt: TGTGCCATCAGTGAGCCTCTCGGACGGTCCTATGGCTACACCTTC
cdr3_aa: CAISEPLGRSYGYTF

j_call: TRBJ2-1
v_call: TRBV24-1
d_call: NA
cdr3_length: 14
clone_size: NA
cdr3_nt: TGTGCCACCAGTGAAAATGGCCCGGACAATGAGCAGTTCTTC
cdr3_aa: CATSENGPDNEQFF

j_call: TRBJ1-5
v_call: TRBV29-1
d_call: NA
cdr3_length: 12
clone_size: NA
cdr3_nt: TGCAGCATTGGGGGGGGGACTGCGCCCCAGCATTTT
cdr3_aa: CSIGGGTAPQHF

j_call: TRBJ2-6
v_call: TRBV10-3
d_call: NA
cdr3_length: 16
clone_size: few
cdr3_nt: TGTGCCATCCGCGAGAGGCCCCAGCCTGGGGCCAACGTCCTGACTTTC
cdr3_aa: CAIRERPQPGANVLTF

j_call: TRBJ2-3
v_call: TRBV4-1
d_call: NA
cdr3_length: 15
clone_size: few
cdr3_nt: TGCGCCAGCAGTTTCGGGCCTGAGTGGACAGATACGCAGTATTTT
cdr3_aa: CASSFGPEWTDTQYF

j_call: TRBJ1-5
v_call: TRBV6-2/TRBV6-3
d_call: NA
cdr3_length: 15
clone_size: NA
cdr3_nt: TGTGCCAGCAGTTACGGGGCAGGCCTTTATCAGCCCCAGCATTTT
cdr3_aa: CASSYGAGLYQPQHF

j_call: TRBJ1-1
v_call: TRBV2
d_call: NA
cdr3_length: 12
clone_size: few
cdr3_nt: TGTGCCACCACGGAGGGGAACACTGAAGCTTTCTTT
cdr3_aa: CATTEGNTEAFF

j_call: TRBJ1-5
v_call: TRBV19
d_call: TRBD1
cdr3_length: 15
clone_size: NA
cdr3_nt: TGTGCCAGTATGCAGGGGGGATATAGCAATCAGCCCCAGCATTTT
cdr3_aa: CASMQGGYSNQPQHF

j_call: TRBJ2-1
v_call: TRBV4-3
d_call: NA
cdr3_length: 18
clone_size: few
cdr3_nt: TGCGCCAGCAGCCAAGAAAGTCAAATAGGCCCTGAGGAAAATGAGCAGTTCTTC
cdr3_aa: CASSQESQIGPEENEQFF

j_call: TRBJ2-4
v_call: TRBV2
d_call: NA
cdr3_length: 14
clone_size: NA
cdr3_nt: TGTGCCAGCAGTAAACAGGAGGGTGAAAACATTCAGTACTTC
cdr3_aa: CASSKQEGENIQYF

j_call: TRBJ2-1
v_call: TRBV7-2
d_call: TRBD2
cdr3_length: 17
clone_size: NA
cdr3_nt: TGTGCCAGCAGCTCACGCCCTTATAGCGGGGGGGTCGATGAGCAGTTCTTC
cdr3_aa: CASSSRPYSGGVDEQFF

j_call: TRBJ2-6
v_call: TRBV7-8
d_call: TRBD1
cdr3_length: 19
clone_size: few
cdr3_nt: TGTGCCAGCAGCTTATTAATCTGGGACAGGGAGGCTGGGGCCAACGTCCTGACTTTC
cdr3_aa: CASSLLIWDREAGANVLTF

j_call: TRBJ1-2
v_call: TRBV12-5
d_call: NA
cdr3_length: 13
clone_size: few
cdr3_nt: TGTGCTAGTGGTTTGGCCCAGAATTCTGGCTACACCTTC
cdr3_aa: CASGLAQNSGYTF

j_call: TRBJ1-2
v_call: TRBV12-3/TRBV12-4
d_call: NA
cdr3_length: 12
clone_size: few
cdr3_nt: TGTGCCAGCAGTCCCCCCGATTATGGCTACACCTTC
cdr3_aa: CASSPPDYGYTF

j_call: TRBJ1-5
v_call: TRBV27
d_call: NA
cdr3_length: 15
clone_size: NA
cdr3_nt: TGTGCCAGCAGTTTATCGGGGGGGTCGGGTCAGCCCCAGCATTTT
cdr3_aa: CASSLSGGSGQPQHF

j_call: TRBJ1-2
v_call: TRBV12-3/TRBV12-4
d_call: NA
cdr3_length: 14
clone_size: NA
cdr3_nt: TGTGCCAGCAGTTTTGACCAAACGGGCTATGGCTACACCTTC
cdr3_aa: CASSFDQTGYGYTF

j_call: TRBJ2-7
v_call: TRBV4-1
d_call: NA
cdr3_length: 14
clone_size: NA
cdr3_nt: TGCGCCAGCAGCCAAGAGGAGCTAGCGTACGAGCAGTACTTC
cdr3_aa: CASSQEELAYEQYF

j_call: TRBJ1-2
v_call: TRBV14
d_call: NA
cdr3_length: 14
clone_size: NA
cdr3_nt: TGTGCCAGCAGCCAAGCAGGGAGTGGCTATGGCTACACCTTC
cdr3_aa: CASSQAGSGYGYTF

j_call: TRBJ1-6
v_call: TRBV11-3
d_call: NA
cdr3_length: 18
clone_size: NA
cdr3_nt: TGTGCCAGCAGCCATAGGCCTCCCCCCAGCTCCTATAATTCACCCCTCCACTTT
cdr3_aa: CASSHRPPPSSYNSPLHF

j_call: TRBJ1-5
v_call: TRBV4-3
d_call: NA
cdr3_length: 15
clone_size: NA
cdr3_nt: TGCGCCAGCAGCCAAGATTGGTTTAGCAATCAGCCCCAGCATTTT
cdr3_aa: CASSQDWFSNQPQHF

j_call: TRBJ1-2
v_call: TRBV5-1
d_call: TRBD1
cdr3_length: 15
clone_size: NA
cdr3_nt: TGCGCCAGCAGCACGGGACAGGCCTCGATCTATGGCTACACCTTC
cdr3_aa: CASSTGQASIYGYTF

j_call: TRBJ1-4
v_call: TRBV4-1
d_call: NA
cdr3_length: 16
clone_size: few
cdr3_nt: TGCGCCAGCAGCCACCAGGACAGATCAACTAATGAAAAACTGTTTTTT
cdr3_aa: CASSHQDRSTNEKLFF

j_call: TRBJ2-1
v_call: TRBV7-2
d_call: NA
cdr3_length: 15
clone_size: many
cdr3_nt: TGTGCCAGCAGCCAAATAGCGGCTCCCTACAATGAGCAGTTCTTC
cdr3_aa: CASSQIAAPYNEQFF

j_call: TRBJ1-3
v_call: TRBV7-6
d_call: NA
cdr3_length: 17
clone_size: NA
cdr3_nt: TGTGCCAGCAGCTTGGGTGTCACACCCAGCTCTGGAAACACCATATATTTT
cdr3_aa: CASSLGVTPSSGNTIYF

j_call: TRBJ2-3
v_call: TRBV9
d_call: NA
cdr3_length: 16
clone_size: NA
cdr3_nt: TGTGCCAGCGGAGTTTATGCGGACACTAGCACAGATACGCAGTATTTT
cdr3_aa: CASGVYADTSTDTQYF

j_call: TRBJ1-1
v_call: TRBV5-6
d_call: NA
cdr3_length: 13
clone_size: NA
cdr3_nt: TGTGCCAGCACCCTGGGGGAGGTGACTGAAGCTTTCTTT
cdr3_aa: CASTLGEVTEAFF

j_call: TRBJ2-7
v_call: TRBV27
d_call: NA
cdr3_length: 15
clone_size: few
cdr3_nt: TGTGCCTCTTTAGCCTGGACGAAACAAGGCTACGAGCAGTACTTC
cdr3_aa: CASLAWTKQGYEQYF

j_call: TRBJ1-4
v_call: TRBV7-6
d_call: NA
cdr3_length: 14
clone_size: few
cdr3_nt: TGTGCCAGCAGCTTAGAAGTACGGAATGAAAAACTGTTTTTT
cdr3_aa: CASSLEVRNEKLFF

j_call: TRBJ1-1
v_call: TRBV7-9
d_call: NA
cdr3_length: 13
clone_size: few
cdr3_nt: TGTGCCAGCAGCTCCGATACGGTCACTGAAGCTTTCTTT
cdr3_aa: CASSSDTVTEAFF

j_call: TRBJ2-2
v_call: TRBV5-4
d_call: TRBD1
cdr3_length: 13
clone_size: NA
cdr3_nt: TGTGCCACAACAGGGGCCCCAACCGGGGAGCTGTTTTTT
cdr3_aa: CATTGAPTGELFF

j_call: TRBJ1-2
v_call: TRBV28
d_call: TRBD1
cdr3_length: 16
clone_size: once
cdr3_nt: TGTGCCAGCAGTCTCCCCGGACAGGTCTACAACTATGGCTACACCTTC
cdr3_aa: CASSLPGQVYNYGYTF

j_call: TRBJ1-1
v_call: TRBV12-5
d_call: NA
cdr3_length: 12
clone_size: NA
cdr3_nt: TGTGCTAGTGGTTGGGGACGGGTTGAAGCTTTCTTT
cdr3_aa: CASGWGRVEAFF

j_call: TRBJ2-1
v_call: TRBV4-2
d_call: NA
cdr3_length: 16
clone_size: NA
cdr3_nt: TGTGCCAGCAGCCAAAAGGGTGCCTGGGAATACAATGAGCAGTTCTTC
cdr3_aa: CASSQKGAWEYNEQFF

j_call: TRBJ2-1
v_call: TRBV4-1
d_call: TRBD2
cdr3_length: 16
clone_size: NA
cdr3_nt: TGCGCCAGCAGCCTGAGGACTAGCGGGGGGATAAATGAGCAGTTCTTC
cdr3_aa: CASSLRTSGGINEQFF

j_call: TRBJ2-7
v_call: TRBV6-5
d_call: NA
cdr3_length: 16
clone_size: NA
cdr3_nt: TGTGCCAGCAGTTACGACACGGGGGGCGCTTCCTACGAGCAGTACTTC
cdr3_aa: CASSYDTGGASYEQYF

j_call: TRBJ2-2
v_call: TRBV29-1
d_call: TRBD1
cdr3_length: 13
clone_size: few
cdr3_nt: TGCAGCGTTACAGGGGGAAGTACCGGGGAGCTGTTTTTT
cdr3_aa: CSVTGGSTGELFF

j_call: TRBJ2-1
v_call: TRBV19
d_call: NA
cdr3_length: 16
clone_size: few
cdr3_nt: TGTGCCAGTAGTATAGGGCCGGCGGGCCCCTACAATGAGCAGTTCTTC
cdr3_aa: CASSIGPAGPYNEQFF

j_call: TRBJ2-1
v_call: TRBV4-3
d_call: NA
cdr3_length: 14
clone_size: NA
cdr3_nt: TGCGCCAGCAGCCAAGCTCTCGGGGCAACCGAGCAGTTCTTC
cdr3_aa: CASSQALGATEQFF

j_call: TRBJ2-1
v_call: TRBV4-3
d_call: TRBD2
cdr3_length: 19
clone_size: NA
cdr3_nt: TGCGCCAACAGCCAAGATACTAGCGGGGGGGCCCCGGCCTACAATGAGCAGTTCTTC
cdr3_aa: CANSQDTSGGAPAYNEQFF

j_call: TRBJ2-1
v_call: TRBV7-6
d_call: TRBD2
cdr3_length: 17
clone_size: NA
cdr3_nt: TGTGCCAGCAGCAAACCGGGACTAATGAGCTCCTACAATGAGCAGTTCTTC
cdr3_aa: CASSKPGLMSSYNEQFF

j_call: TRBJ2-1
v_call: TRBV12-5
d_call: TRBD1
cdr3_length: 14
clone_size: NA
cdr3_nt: TGTGCTAGTGGTTTGAATACAGGGGTTACTGAGCAGTTCTTC
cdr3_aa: CASGLNTGVTEQFF

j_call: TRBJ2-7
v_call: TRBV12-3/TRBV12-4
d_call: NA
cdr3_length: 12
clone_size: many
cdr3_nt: TGTGCCAGCAGTCCCGGGCGGTACGAGCAGTACTTC
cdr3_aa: CASSPGRYEQYF

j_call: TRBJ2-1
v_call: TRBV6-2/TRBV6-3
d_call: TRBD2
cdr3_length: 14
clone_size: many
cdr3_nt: TGTGCCAGCACTCTTAGCGGGGGATACAATGAGCAGTTCTTC
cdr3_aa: CASTLSGGYNEQFF

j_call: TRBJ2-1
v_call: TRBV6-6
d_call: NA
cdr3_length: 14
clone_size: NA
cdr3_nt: TGTGCCAGCAGTCTTCCCGGGACGGCTAATGAGCAGTTCTTC
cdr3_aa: CASSLPGTANEQFF

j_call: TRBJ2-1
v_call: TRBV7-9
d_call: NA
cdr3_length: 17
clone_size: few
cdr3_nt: TGTGCCAGCAGCTTAGCTCACGGGCTCCTCTCCTACAATGAGCAGTTCTTC
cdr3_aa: CASSLAHGLLSYNEQFF

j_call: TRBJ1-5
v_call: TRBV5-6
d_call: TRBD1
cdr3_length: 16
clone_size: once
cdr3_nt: TGTGCCAGCAGCTTGAGGGGTGGGACAGACAATCAGCCCCAGCATTTT
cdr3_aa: CASSLRGGTDNQPQHF

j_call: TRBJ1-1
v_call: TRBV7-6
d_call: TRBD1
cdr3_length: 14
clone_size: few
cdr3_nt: TGTGCCAGCAGCTTAGAACAGGGGGACACTGAAGCTTTCTTT
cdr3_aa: CASSLEQGDTEAFF

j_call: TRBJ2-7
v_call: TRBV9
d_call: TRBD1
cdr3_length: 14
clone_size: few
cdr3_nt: TGTGCCAGCAGCGACCGGGACAGGGAGTACGAGCAGTACTTC
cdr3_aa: CASSDRDREYEQYF

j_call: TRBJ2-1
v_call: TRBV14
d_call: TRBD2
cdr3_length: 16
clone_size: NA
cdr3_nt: TGTGCCAGCAGCCAAGATTACAGCGGGGGTTACAATGAGCAGTTCTTC
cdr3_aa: CASSQDYSGGYNEQFF